This T cell receptor (beta chain) stems from a study of beta chain features in type 1 diabetes. Overall study: Taken together, all samples contributed nearly 110 million examined sorted cells.

The CDR3 is 17 amino acids. The V end lost 8 bases, the J end lost 4 bases, and 25 bases lay between the germline ends. The V gene's germline CDR1 is PRHDT and CDR2 FYEKMQ (reference sequence). Reverse transcription of all isolated RNA meant that expressed TCRB transcripts were sequenced. TCRdb's table, derived via immunoSEQ multiplex PCR, lists solely in-frame clones and lacks some. The table records about 900,000 clones, roughly 16% of them present only once. A sort by CD45RO/CCR7/CD25/CD127/CD95/CD27 yielded CD4+ naive, central memory, regulatory and stem cell-like memory cells. Source material: naive CD4+ T cells from blood. This TCR was sampled from a young woman in good health. This rearrangement joins TRBV13 to TRBJ2-3; tentatively, D is TRBD1 or TRBD2 (6 bases each). This chain's CDR3 is CASRRSRGPRQSDTQYF. The CDR3 DNA is TGTGCCAGCCGCCGGTCCCGGGGGCCAAGACAATCAGATACGCAGTATTTT.